The source of this TCR beta chain is a study of shared clonotypes between healthy human individuals. Notes on this clone: Other DNA sequences from this sample encode an identical CDR3 as well.

V dropped 7 bases and J dropped 1 base, with 7 bases sitting between them. CDR3 length equals 12 residues. The germline gives CDR1 MNHEY, CDR2 SVGAGI. Assay used: immunoSEQ multiplex PCR; TCRdb lists only in-frame clones, some missing. The sample contains 2,100,000 or so clones, 90% to 96% of which appear only once. This chain joins TRBV6-5 and TRBJ1-2; D gene uncertain. The sample comprised naive CD4+ T cells sorted from blood. Subset indicated: CD45RA+ positively selected. The clonotype comes from a man aged 18-30 years in good health. As DNA, the CDR3 is TGTGCCAGCAAGGAGGGTAACTATGGCTACACCTTC. Translation gives CASKEGNYGYTF.